This entry lists 2 T cell receptor beta chains sequenced from one sample in a study of blood T cell repertoires in COVID-19. Profiled with immunoSEQ multiplex PCR; TCRdb holds only in-frame clones, not every one. The sample consists of about 230,000 clones, over 75% of them appearing once. Sequencing was performed on PBMCs or T cells enriched from blood (not recorded which). The receptor set was obtained from a man between 18 and 35 years old who had recovered from COVID-19.

This chain joins TRBV24-1 and TRBJ2-1; TRBD2 aligns across 7 bases. V was clipped by 2 bases and J by 8 bases; unmatched bases: 8. The CDR3 contains 15 residues. CDR1 and CDR2 from the germline V gene are KGHDR and SFDVKD. The CDR3, as DNA: TGTGCCACCAGTGATTCCCGCGGGAGTAAGGATGAGCAGTTCTTC. It specifies CATSDSRGSKDEQFF.

Here the CDR3 DNA reads TGTGCCAGCAGTCAGGGACTGGTCTACGAGCAGTACTTC. Translating it yields CASSQGLVYEQYF. The gene calls are TRBV5-6 and TRBJ2-7; D perhaps matches TRBD2 (6 bases). V gave up 5 bases and J gave up 3 bases, with 12 bases separating them. Germline V CDR1 and CDR2: SGHDT, YYEEEE. The CDR3 has 13 amino acids.